This T cell receptor (beta chain) was identified during a study of cytomegalovirus exposure and HLA in healthy donors. As for the study in general: Later, an analysis reported that the 120 or so validation repertoires had used the same platform as the 550 to 750 first-cohort repertoires. Study conclusions and caveats: Cytomegalovirus status was reportedly diagnosed by the classifier with high sensitivity and specificity. Investigators reported over 150 TCR beta chains as tied to cytomegalovirus. In vitro confirmation showed three CMV-associated chains to be CMV antigen specific.

This clone appeared once. Its target is unknown. Germline V gives CDR1 SEHNR, CDR2 FQNEAQ (reference sequence). V was pared by 1 base and J by 10 bases, with 4 bases of the junction left unmatched. The CDR3 is made up of 13 amino acids. Repertoires were generated with immunoSEQ multiplex PCR, while TCRdb's copy carries only in-frame clones and drops some. This repertoire shows 98,000 or so clones, approximately 94% found once; its top ten account for roughly 0.7%. V gene TRBV7-9 combines with J gene TRBJ1-1, with 9 bases lining up with TRBD1. The sample was PBMCs. The TCR sequence derives from a woman between 18 and 29 years old in good health and CMV-seronegative. For the CDR3, the DNA is TGTGCCAGCAGCTTAGGAGGACAGGGGCCAGCTTTCTTT. Translation gives CASSLGGQGPAFF.